This T cell receptor (beta chain) was sequenced in a study of blood T cell repertoires in COVID-19. The CDR3 has 14 amino acids. Germline-derived CDR1 and CDR2 are SGHRS and YFSETQ. The V gene lost 3 bases and the J gene lost 7 bases, with 13 bases spanning the gap. TCRdb's table, derived via immunoSEQ multiplex PCR, lists solely in-frame clones and lacks some. The sample lists 85,000 to 100,000 clones; around nine tenths were seen once. Specimen: peripheral blood. This TCR was recovered from a woman aged 55-75 years with COVID-19, enrolled during active disease. The V and J genes are TRBV5-1 and TRBJ2-2; a weak D match, TRBD2 (5 bases). DNA of the CDR3: TGCGCCAGCAGCTCAGGAGGTTTTGGCGGGGAGCTGTTTTTT. It yields the protein CASSSGGFGGELFF.